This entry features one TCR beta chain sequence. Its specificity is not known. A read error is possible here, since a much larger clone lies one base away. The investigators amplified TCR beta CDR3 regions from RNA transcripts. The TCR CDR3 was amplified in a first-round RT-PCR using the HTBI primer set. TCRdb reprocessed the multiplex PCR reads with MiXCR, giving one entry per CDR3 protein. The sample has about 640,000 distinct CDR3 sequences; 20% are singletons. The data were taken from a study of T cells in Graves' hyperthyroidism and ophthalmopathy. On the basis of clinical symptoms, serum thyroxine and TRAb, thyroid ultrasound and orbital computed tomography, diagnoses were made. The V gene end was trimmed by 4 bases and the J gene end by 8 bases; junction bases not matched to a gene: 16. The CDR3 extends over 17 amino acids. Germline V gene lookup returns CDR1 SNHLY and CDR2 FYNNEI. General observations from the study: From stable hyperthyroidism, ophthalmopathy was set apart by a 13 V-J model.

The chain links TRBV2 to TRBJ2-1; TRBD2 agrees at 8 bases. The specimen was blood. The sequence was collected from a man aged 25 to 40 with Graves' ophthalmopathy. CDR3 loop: CASSGALGSGSLDEQFF. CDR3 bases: TGTGCCAGCAGTGGAGCGCTCGGCAGCGGGAGTTTGGATGAGCAGTTCTTC.